Shown below are 16 T cell receptor beta chains from a single sample sequenced in a study of T cells after posttransplantation cyclophosphamide. Treatment was busulfan-fludarabine conditioning, a marrow graft, and cyclophosphamide on days +3 and +4. Assay used: immunoSEQ multiplex PCR; TCRdb lists only in-frame clones, some missing. There are roughly 10,000 clones in the sample, none observed a single time. The material sequenced was PBMCs, taken after allogeneic stem cell transplant with posttransplant cyclophosphamide. The receptors stem from a female patient in her forties or fifties who received an allogeneic stem cell transplant from a related donor, was CMV-positive, and had no GVHD. Some T cells may be provided by the graft donor.

This clone came up many times. The rearrangement links TRBV5-6 to TRBJ2-3; tentative D call: TRBD2 (6 bases). This CDR3 comprises 15 residues. The V and J ends lost 0 bases and 1 base respectively, with 9 bases between them. CDR1 and CDR2 from the germline V gene are SGHDT and YYEEEE. The CDR3: CASSLVSSGTDTQYF. The CDR3 nucleotides are TGTGCCAGCAGCTTGGTGTCTAGCGGCACAGATACGCAGTATTTT.

There are many counts of this clone. The chain carries TRBV9 and TRBJ2-1; 8 bases fit TRBD1. Per germline, CDR1 SGDLS and CDR2 YYNGEE. V lost 1 base to trimming and J lost 2 bases; unmatched junction nucleotides: 8. The length of the CDR3 is 17 residues. In DNA form, the CDR3 reads TGTGCCAGCAGCGTATCAGGGGGACAGGTCGCCTACAATGAGCAGTTCTTC. It encodes CASSVSGGQVAYNEQFF.

This clone was seen at least ten times. The chain couples TRBV2 to TRBJ2-1; D is possibly TRBD1 (6 bases). Germline V lookup: CDR1 SNHLY, CDR2 FYNNEI. This CDR3 has 14 amino acids. Deletions cut 5 bases from V and 0 bases from J, with 8 bases between. This chain's CDR3 is CASSRDTSYNEQFF. The DNA for the CDR3 is TGTGCCAGCAGTAGGGACACCTCCTACAATGAGCAGTTCTTC.

This clone was picked up many times. The genes are TRBV10-3 and TRBJ1-2; D possibly corresponds to TRBD1 (5 bases). The CDR3 contains 13 residues. Germline V gene data show CDR1 as ENHRY and CDR2 as SYGVKD. V lost 3 bases and J lost 7, with 12 bases in between. CDR3 bases: TGTGCCATCAGTGAAACCCAGGGAACTGGCTACACCTTC. It encodes CAISETQGTGYTF.

This clone was observed at least ten times. This chain uses TRBV7-2 with TRBJ2-3; TRBD1 is a possible D gene (5 bases). Germline V gives CDR1 SGHTA, CDR2 FQGNSA. CDR3 length equals 13 residues. The ends were cut back, 6 bases at V and 2 bases at J, with 9 bases in the middle. The CDR3 bases are TGTGCCAGCAGGGCAGGGATCACAGATACGCAGTATTTT. Translation: CASRAGITDTQYF.

This clone was detected ten times or more. The chain joins TRBV5-4 to TRBJ2-7, with TRBD1 matching 10 bases. The germline V gene has CDR1 SGHNT and CDR2 YYREEE (reference sequence). The CDR3 is 16 residues long. V dropped 4 bases and J dropped 5; count of bases not matched to a gene: 12. Here the CDR3 DNA reads TGTGCCAGCAGCCCGGGGGGGACAGGGGATATCCACGAGCAGTACTTC. Amino acid sequence: CASSPGGTGDIHEQYF.

This clone was seen at least ten times. The rearrangement uses TRBV6-1 and TRBJ1-1, with 8 bases identical to TRBD1. J was trimmed by 5 bases and V by 1 base; bases with no gene match: 6. The V gene's germline CDR1 is MNHNS and CDR2 SASEGT. The CDR3 runs 15 residues. This CDR3 is CASSEGWNRGTEAFF. In DNA form, the CDR3 reads TGTGCCAGCAGTGAAGGATGGAACAGGGGGACTGAAGCTTTCTTT.

This clone occurred many times. This rearrangement joins TRBV9 to TRBJ2-7; the D is unclear. V was shortened by 0 bases and J by 6 bases, with 13 bases between the two germline ends. This CDR3 comprises 14 residues. Germline CDR1 reads SGDLS; CDR2 reads YYNGEE. The CDR3 DNA reads TGTGCCAGCAGCGTAGTAGAAGGGTTTGGCGAGCAGTACTTC. Amino acids: CASSVVEGFGEQYF.

This clone was seen many times. This chain connects TRBV5-1 to TRBJ2-3, with a possible D match to TRBD1 (5 bases). CDR1 and CDR2 from the germline V gene are SGHRS and YFSETQ. V lost 2 bases and J 0 bases, leaving 10 bases between the germline ends. CDR3 length: 15 residues. In DNA form, the CDR3 reads TGCGCCAGCAGCTTTGACAGCTCTAGCACAGATACGCAGTATTTT. It yields the protein CASSFDSSSTDTQYF.

This clone was counted ten times or more. V is TRBV12-3 or TRBV12-4 and J is TRBJ2-7, with D uncertain. The CDR3 is 14 residues long. Between the trimmed V and J ends, which lost 6 bases and 3 bases, there was a span of 15 bases. Here the CDR3 reads CASSSDTKDYEQYF. CDR3 in DNA: TGTGCCAGCAGCTCAGACACGAAAGACTACGAGCAGTACTTC.

This clone was observed many times. The chain joins TRBV6-5 to TRBJ2-7, with D possibly being TRBD2 (5 bases). Germline CDR1 reads MNHEY; CDR2 reads SVGAGI. This CDR3 is 14 amino acids long. Deletions cut 5 bases from V and 1 base from J, with 12 bases between. The DNA for the CDR3 is TGTGCCAGCAGTAGAGGACTGGGGTCCTACGAGCAGTACTTC. Protein sequence: CASSRGLGSYEQYF.

This clone came up a few times. The genes are TRBV7-9 and TRBJ2-3; 7 nucleotides agree with TRBD1. CDR3 length equals 14 residues. V gave up 7 bases and J gave up 3 bases; unmatched junction bases: 7. CDR1 is SEHNR, CDR2 FQNEAQ, per germline (reference sequence). The CDR3, as DNA: TGTGCCAGCAACTTGAGGGGGCAGACAGATACGCAGTATTTT. Encoded protein: CASNLRGQTDTQYF.

At least ten counts were recorded for this clone. The rearrangement links TRBV5-1 to TRBJ1-2; 7 nucleotides match TRBD1. V lost 0 bases and J lost 6; bases outside the gene matches: 5. The CDR3 has 14 residues. Looked up from germline, CDR1 is SGHRS and CDR2 is YFSETQ. As DNA, the CDR3 is TGCGCCAGCAGCTTGGCCCAGGGGGTAGATGGCTACACCTTC. This gives the protein CASSLAQGVDGYTF.

This clone has at least ten counts. The CDR3 nucleotides are TGTGCCACCAGTGATTCGATTGGGGGGGAGCAGGGGTCCTACAATGAGCAGTTCTTC. It encodes CATSDSIGGEQGSYNEQFF. This chain joins TRBV24-1 and TRBJ2-1, with D tentatively TRBD2 (7 bases). The V and J ends lost 2 bases and 1 base respectively, with 20 bases between them. Germline CDR1 KGHDR, CDR2 SFDVKD. The CDR3 loop spans 19 amino acids.

This clone was observed many times. The rearrangement joins TRBV27 to TRBJ2-7; the match to TRBD2 covers 11 bases. The CDR3 is 15 amino acids. The V segment lost 8 bases and the J segment 5 bases; nucleotides outside the gene matches: 11. Germline-derived CDR1 and CDR2 are MNHEY and SMNVEV (reference sequence). Written as DNA, the CDR3 is TGTGCCAGCGGTCGGGTAGCGGGGGGGCTGGACGAGCAGTACTTC. This encodes CASGRVAGGLDEQYF.

This clone has ten or more counts. The genes are TRBV6-2 or TRBV6-3 and TRBJ2-5, with TRBD1 as a possible D gene (6 bases). The germline V and J ends were trimmed by 2 bases and 6 bases, with 16 bases remaining between them. Looked up from germline, CDR1 is MNHEY and CDR2 is SVGEGT. The CDR3 runs to 15 residues. The CDR3 nucleotides read TGTGCCAGCAGTTACCCGGGACAACTAAGAAAGACCCAGTACTTC. It specifies CASSYPGQLRKTQYF.